The present T cell receptor beta chain was sequenced within a study of T cell responses to AZD1222 COVID-19 vaccine. Overall study results and limits: Of the AZD1222 recipients, only 5 to 7 were seropositive at baseline. Dominant CD4 TCR responses targeted spike regions 160-218 and 743-854. Unmutated variant regions are reportedly the target of nearly half of TCRs that are spike-specific.

Notes on this clone: Antigen: not known.

The assay was immunoSEQ multiplex PCR, and TCRdb's table has in-frame clones only and misses some. The sample contains 90,000 to 110,000 clones, around 90% of which appear only once. V was trimmed by 6 bases and J by 4 bases, leaving 9 bases between them. This CDR3 region has 12 residues. Per germline, CDR1 LNHDA and CDR2 SQIVND (reference sequence). Here the sequenced sample was peripheral blood, taken on day 0 of AZD1222 vaccination. V is TRBV19 and J is TRBJ1-2; D possibly corresponds to TRBD1 (6 bases). This receptor was obtained from an adult in good health. This chain's CDR3 is CASSGQTYGYTF. DNA for the CDR3: TGTGCCAGTAGCGGACAGACCTATGGCTACACCTTC.